The source of this TCR beta chain is a study of neoadjuvant anti-PD-1 for oral cavity cancer. As for the study in general: Before surgery, most patients got three to four biweekly 3 mg/kg nivolumab doses. Patients without progression received a fourth nivolumab dose around day 43, then surgical resection on days 50-56.

The germline CDR1 and CDR2 sequences are SGHNT and YENEEA. The ends were cut back, 3 bases at V and 2 bases at J, with 11 bases in the middle. There are 15 residues in the CDR3. Sequencing used immunoSEQ multiplex PCR; TCRdb keeps in-frame clones, though not all of them. This sample has around 68,000 clones, with roughly 90% found just once. The time point was: after neoadjuvant nivolumab, at surgical resection. The patients had HPV-negative, locally advanced oral cavity squamous cell carcinoma. Analysis of PBMCs was direct, with no culture step. The TCR comes from a person aged 40 to 85 with oral cavity squamous cell carcinoma. The sample was PBMCs, taken after nivolumab (anti-PD-1) treatment. V usage is TRBV11-3 and J usage is TRBJ2-1, with D possibly TRBD2 on 6 matching bases. This CDR3 is CASSLGRGTYNEQFF. CDR3 nucleotides: TGTGCCAGCAGCTTGGGGCGGGGCACCTACAATGAGCAGTTCTTC.